The T cell receptor (beta chain) described here comes from a study of regulatory T cells in long-lasting Graves disease. Time point in this sample: persistent/refractory GD, antithyroid drugs over 5 years with positive TRAb. Extracted RNA from PBMCs served as the source of the TCR library. The authors drew patients from an endocrinology department in Xi'an, China. Library construction for TCR beta used iRepertoire HTBI primers and Arm-PCR of CDR3 regions. As originally analysed: Analysis of the samples identified 50 to 70 TRBV and 14 TRBJ segments. MiXCR, run by TCRdb on the multiplex PCR reads, gives a single entry per CDR3 protein. V and J calls and clone size were set by TCRdb, not the authors. This table holds fewer than 400,000 distinct CDR3 sequences, 15% to 20% found once. The CDR3 is 13 amino acids. The V end lost 9 bases, the J end lost 2 bases, and 11 bases lay between the germline ends. In germline, CDR1 is LNHDA, CDR2 SQIVND (reference sequence).

This sample comprised peripheral blood mononuclear cells (PBMCs), obtained when the disease was refractory, from a patient treated with antithyroid drugs. The V call is TRBV19, the J call TRBJ1-3; a possible D gene is TRBD1 (5 bases). The sequence came from a female donor with Graves disease. The CDR3 reads CASIDSPGNTIYF. The CDR3 DNA reads TGTGCCAGCATCGACAGCCCTGGAAACACCATATATTTT.